A single sample gave rise to the 29 T cell receptor beta chains below, sequenced in a study of identical twins. TCRdb recomputed calls from the 5' RACE reads with MiXCR, one row per CDR3 protein. The data contain nearly 200,000 distinct CDR3 sequences, approximately 15% of them singletons. The same data also went into a second study, on T cells expressing NK-cell markers.

The sequenced sample was CD8+ T cells sorted from blood. Receptor source: a woman in her late teens or twenties in good health.

There are a few counts of this clonotype. The rearrangement joins TRBV27 to TRBJ2-5; weak D call: TRBD2 (5 bases). The CDR3 covers 13 residues. V dropped 2 bases and J dropped 9 bases, with 13 bases sitting between them. The germline gives CDR1 MNHEY, CDR2 SMNVEV (reference sequence). This chain's CDR3 is CASSLGGGTAQYF. The CDR3 bases are TGTGCCAGCAGTTTAGGAGGAGGAACGGCCCAGTACTTC.

The chain is built from TRBV20-1 and TRBJ2-7; D is possibly TRBD1 or TRBD2 (5 bases each). CDR1 is DFQATT and CDR2 is SNEGSKA in the germline V gene (reference sequence). The CDR3 spans 15 residues. Between the trimmed V and J ends, which lost 4 bases and 4 bases, there was a span of 20 bases. CDR3 nucleotides: TGCAGTGCTAAGAGCTCCCAGGGAGCGGCATACGAGCAGTACTTC. Its translation is CSAKSSQGAAYEQYF.

This sequence joins TRBV5-1 and TRBJ2-1; 11 bases match TRBD2. Germline lookup yields CDR1 SGHRS and CDR2 YFSETQ. V was clipped by 7 bases and J by 8 bases; unmatched bases: 8. This CDR3 comprises 14 residues. The CDR3, as DNA: TGCGCCAGCTCCTTAGCGGGAGGGCCCTATGAGCAGTTCTTC. It translates to CASSLAGGPYEQFF.

This clonotype was detected only a few times. J is TRBJ1-5 and V is TRBV30; D may be TRBD1 (5 bases). Per the germline V gene, CDR1 is GTSNPN and CDR2 is SVGIG (reference sequence). V was clipped by 2 bases and J by 2 bases, with 10 bases between them. The CDR3 sequence is 14 residues long. DNA of the CDR3: TGTGCCTGGAGTCTAAGGGGAGGCAATCAGCCCCAGCATTTT. It codes for CAWSLRGGNQPQHF.

This chain connects TRBV29-1 to TRBJ2-1; weak D call: TRBD2 (5 bases). The germline V gene has CDR1 SQVTM and CDR2 ANQGSEA. Trimming cost V 3 bases and J 3 bases, with 9 bases left between them. This CDR3 contains 13 residues. The chain's CDR3 is CSVEDSNYNEQFF. CDR3 bases: TGCAGCGTTGAGGACTCAAACTACAATGAGCAGTTCTTC.

In this sample, this clonotype turned up many times. The V call is TRBV12-3 or TRBV12-4, the J call TRBJ2-3; D is uncertain. V lost 6 bases and J 6 bases, leaving 16 bases between the germline ends. The CDR3 contains 14 residues. CDR3 in amino acids: CASSPSRVTDTQYF. The CDR3 coding sequence is TGTGCCAGCAGCCCATCTAGGGTCACGGATACGCAGTATTTT.

There are a few counts of this clonotype. The CDR3, as DNA: TGTGCTGCGGGGGGGGGCGAGCAGTACTTC. Amino acid sequence: CAAGGGEQYF. V and J are TRBV7-9 and TRBJ2-7; 9 nucleotides align to TRBD2. This CDR3 is 10 amino acids long. In germline, CDR1 is SEHNR, CDR2 FQNEAQ (reference sequence). The whole variable domain, filled in from reference TRBV7-9 and TRBJ2-7, reads DTGVSQNPRHKITKRGQNVTFRCDPISEHNRLYWYRQTLGQGPEFLTYFQNEAQLEKSRLLSDRFSAERPKGSFSTLEIQRTEQGDSAMYLCAAGGGEQYFGPGTRLTVT.

There are a few counts of this clonotype. The chain employs TRBV7-9 and TRBJ1-6; D not certain. Germline lookup yields CDR1 SEHNR and CDR2 FQNEAQ (reference sequence). The CDR3 is 16 amino acids. With 4 bases removed from V and 6 bases from J, the gap between germline ends came to 16 bases. CDR3 protein: CASSSKAGSVNSPLHF. CDR3 sequence (DNA): TGTGCCAGCAGCTCTAAAGCGGGCTCCGTTAATTCACCCCTCCACTTT.

The rearrangement uses TRBV7-9 and TRBJ1-1; 8 nucleotides agree with TRBD1. In germline, CDR1 is SEHNR, CDR2 FQNEAQ (reference sequence). The CDR3 is made up of 14 amino acids. V trimming: 5 bases; J trimming: 2 bases; junction bases outside the gene matches: 4. CDR3 region: CASSRTGTNTEAFF. The CDR3 region has the DNA TGTGCCAGCAGCCGGACAGGGACAAACACTGAAGCTTTCTTT. Variable domain in full (rest from reference TRBV7-9 and TRBJ1-1): DTGVSQNPRHKITKRGQNVTFRCDPISEHNRLYWYRQTLGQGPEFLTYFQNEAQLEKSRLLSDRFSAERPKGSFSTLEIQRTEQGDSAMYLCASSRTGTNTEAFFGQGTRLTVV.

This clonotype came up a few times. J is TRBJ2-5 and V is TRBV12-3 or TRBV12-4; 9 positions agree with TRBD1. Losses at the gene ends were 5 bases for V and 1 base for J; bases not matched to a gene: 2. This CDR3 has 14 residues. The CDR3 spells CASSRQGVQETQYF. As DNA, the CDR3 is TGTGCCAGCAGTCGACAGGGGGTCCAAGAGACCCAGTACTTC.

This clonotype showed up just a few times. This chain connects TRBV5-5 to TRBJ2-2; no firm D call. Per the germline V gene, CDR1 is SGHKS and CDR2 is YYEKEE (reference sequence). CDR3 length: 13 residues. Trimming removed 4 bases from V and 6 bases from J, with 10 bases in between. CDR3 loop: CASSQSRSGELFF. DNA of the CDR3: TGTGCCAGCAGCCAAAGCCGATCCGGGGAGCTGTTTTTT.

This clonotype has a handful of counts. V usage is TRBV12-3 or TRBV12-4 and J usage is TRBJ2-3; 10 nucleotides agree with TRBD2. Unmatched junction bases numbered 20, after V lost 7 bases and J lost 10 bases. The CDR3 sequence is 17 residues long. CDR3 nucleotide sequence: TGTGCCAGCAACACTCGGGGTGGTAGCGGGGGGCCCCAGGCGCAGTATTTT. Translated, it gives CASNTRGGSGGPQAQYF.

The V call is TRBV7-9, the J call TRBJ2-1; tentatively, D is TRBD2 (6 bases). Trimming shortened V by 3 bases and J by 12 bases, and 18 bases separated the two germline ends. Germline V gene data show CDR1 as SEHNR and CDR2 as FQNEAQ (reference sequence). The CDR3 runs to 14 residues. The CDR3 sequence is CASSFENVAEGQFF. The CDR3 DNA reads as TGTGCCAGCAGCTTCGAGAATGTAGCGGAGGGGCAGTTCTTC.

This clonotype has ten or more counts. The chain employs TRBV6-2 or TRBV6-3 and TRBJ2-7, with D tentatively TRBD1 (6 bases). Trimming shortened V by 6 bases and J by 7 bases, and 19 bases separated the two germline ends. CDR3 length: 14 residues. CDR1 and CDR2 (germline): MNHEY, SVGEGT. CDR3 sequence: CASRDSHPALEQYF. The CDR3 DNA sequence: TGTGCCAGCAGGGACAGTCACCCTGCCTTGGAGCAGTACTTC.

The chain joins TRBV4-3 to TRBJ2-7; TRBD1 matches 9 bases. CDR3 length: 15 amino acids. Germline-derived CDR1 and CDR2 are LGHNA and YSLEER. V trimming: 3 bases; J trimming: 3 bases; junction bases outside the gene matches: 6. CDR3 loop: CASSQGTGNFYEQYF. CDR3 DNA sequence: TGCGCCAGCAGCCAGGGGACAGGGAACTTCTACGAGCAGTACTTC.

This clonotype was observed a single time. The rearrangement joins TRBV6-1 to TRBJ2-2; D gene unclear. Germline V lookup: CDR1 MNHNS, CDR2 SASEGT. V dropped 1 base and J dropped 8 bases, with 8 bases sitting between them. CDR3 length: 13 residues. The DNA for the CDR3 is TGTGCCAGCAGTGAAGAAATCGGGGGGGAGCTGTTTTTT. It translates to CASSEEIGGELFF.

This clonotype was detected a few times. V is TRBV29-1 and J is TRBJ1-2; D perhaps matches TRBD1 (5 bases). CDR1 and CDR2 from the germline V gene are SQVTM and ANQGSEA. Between the trimmed V and J ends, which lost 8 bases and 3 bases, there was a span of 22 bases. The CDR3 extends over 15 amino acids. This CDR3 reads CSTGGRDRGDYGYTF. CDR3 DNA: TGCAGCACCGGTGGGAGGGACCGAGGGGACTATGGCTACACCTTC.

This chain joins TRBV12-3 or TRBV12-4 and TRBJ1-1; D not certain. Trimming took 10 bases from V and 6 from J, leaving 9 bases between them. The CDR3 loop spans 10 amino acids. Written as DNA, the CDR3 is TGTGCCACCAGAGGGCCTGAAGCTTTCTTT. This sequence encodes CATRGPEAFF.

This clonotype was recorded a few times. The CDR3 DNA is TGCGCCAGCAGCCTGATAACCTCTGGCACTGGCTACACCTTC. Amino acid sequence: CASSLITSGTGYTF. V and J are TRBV4-3 and TRBJ1-2; no clear D. Germline lookup yields CDR1 LGHNA and CDR2 YSLEER. CDR3 length: 14 residues. Trimming pared 4 bases from V and 7 bases from J, leaving 16 bases between.

The J gene is TRBJ2-2, the V gene TRBV9; TRBD1 is a possible D gene (5 bases). Germline V gives CDR1 SGDLS, CDR2 YYNGEE. Trimming left V 2 bases short and J 1 base short, with 9 bases between. The CDR3 loop spans 15 amino acids. The DNA of the CDR3 is TGTGCCAGCAGCGTGGTAGGGGTGAACACCGGGGAGCTGTTTTTT. Its translation: CASSVVGVNTGELFF.

This clonotype has only a few counts. This rearrangement joins TRBV28 to TRBJ2-3; no reliable D call. Germline V lookup: CDR1 MDHEN, CDR2 SYDVKM. V lost 1 base and J 2 bases, leaving 7 bases between the germline ends. This CDR3 has 14 residues. CDR3 sequence (DNA): TGTGCCAGCAGTTTATTTGGGGTCACAGATACGCAGTATTTT. It specifies CASSLFGVTDTQYF.

The chain has TRBV10-2 and TRBJ1-2, with D hard to call. Germline assignment: CDR1 WSHSY and CDR2 SAAADI. Trimming cost V 3 bases and J 8 bases, with 7 bases left between them. The CDR3 runs to 11 residues. CDR3 sequence reads: CASSELGGYTF. The DNA of the CDR3 is TGCGCCAGCAGTGAATTAGGCGGCTACACCTTC.

This clonotype was counted only a few times. The rearrangement uses TRBV4-3 and TRBJ2-1; D call uncertain. The germline V gene encodes CDR1 LGHNA and CDR2 YSLEER. The CDR3 loop spans 16 amino acids. The ends were cut back, 5 bases at V and 0 bases at J, with 14 bases in the middle. This CDR3 is CASSSTRPSSYNEQFF. CDR3 sequence (DNA): TGCGCCAGCAGCTCGACGCGGCCGAGCTCCTACAATGAGCAGTTCTTC.

This clonotype has a handful of counts. The rearrangement links TRBV7-2 to TRBJ2-1, with D hard to call. The CDR3 spans 16 residues. V lost 7 bases and J 3 bases, leaving 19 bases between the germline ends. The V gene's germline CDR1 is SGHTA and CDR2 FQGNSA. The CDR3 reads CASTPRSAYVYNEQFF. CDR3 DNA: TGTGCCAGCACCCCACGCTCCGCCTACGTCTACAATGAGCAGTTCTTC.

The V gene is TRBV6-1, the J gene TRBJ2-1; no clear D. The CDR3 runs to 14 residues. Germline V lookup: CDR1 MNHNS, CDR2 SASEGT. The germline V and J ends were trimmed by 6 bases and 3 bases, with 12 bases remaining between them. The CDR3 region is CASSLLRLYNEQFF. The CDR3 DNA sequence: TGTGCCAGCAGCCTACTTCGCCTCTACAATGAGCAGTTCTTC.

This clonotype came up a few times. This chain connects TRBV20-1 to TRBJ2-2; D is unresolved. The CDR3 totals 12 residues. In germline, CDR1 is DFQATT, CDR2 SNEGSKA (reference sequence). V lost 4 bases, J lost 2 bases, and 5 bases lay in between. The CDR3 DNA reads TGCAGTGCTAACAGCAACACCGGGGAGCTGTTTTTT. It yields the protein CSANSNTGELFF.

This clonotype showed up just a few times. V is TRBV12-3 or TRBV12-4 and J is TRBJ2-3; possibly TRBD2 for D (6 bases). This CDR3 region has 14 residues. Trimming removed 5 bases at V and 1 base at J, with 10 bases between. Here the CDR3 DNA reads TGTGCCAGCAGTCACGGGGGACGCACAGATACGCAGTATTTT. Translation gives CASSHGGRTDTQYF.

This clonotype was counted a few times. V is TRBV27 and J is TRBJ2-7; 7 bases are a match to TRBD1. This CDR3 is 18 amino acids long. V dropped 5 bases and J dropped 4; count of bases not matched to a gene: 20. The germline gives CDR1 MNHEY, CDR2 SMNVEV (reference sequence). The CDR3 is CASSPIRGGHRGVYEQYF. The DNA for the CDR3 is TGTGCCAGCAGTCCTATTAGAGGGGGACACAGGGGTGTTTACGAGCAGTACTTC.

The sample holds a few counts of this clonotype. The chain employs TRBV7-9 and TRBJ2-5; 7 bases are a match to TRBD1. The CDR3 sequence is 13 residues long. Germline V gene lookup returns CDR1 SEHNR and CDR2 FQNEAQ (reference sequence). J was trimmed by 4 bases and V by 5 bases; bases with no gene match: 4. The CDR3 nucleotides read TGTGCCAGCAGCCCAAGGGACAGAGAGACCCAGTACTTC. The encoded protein is CASSPRDRETQYF.